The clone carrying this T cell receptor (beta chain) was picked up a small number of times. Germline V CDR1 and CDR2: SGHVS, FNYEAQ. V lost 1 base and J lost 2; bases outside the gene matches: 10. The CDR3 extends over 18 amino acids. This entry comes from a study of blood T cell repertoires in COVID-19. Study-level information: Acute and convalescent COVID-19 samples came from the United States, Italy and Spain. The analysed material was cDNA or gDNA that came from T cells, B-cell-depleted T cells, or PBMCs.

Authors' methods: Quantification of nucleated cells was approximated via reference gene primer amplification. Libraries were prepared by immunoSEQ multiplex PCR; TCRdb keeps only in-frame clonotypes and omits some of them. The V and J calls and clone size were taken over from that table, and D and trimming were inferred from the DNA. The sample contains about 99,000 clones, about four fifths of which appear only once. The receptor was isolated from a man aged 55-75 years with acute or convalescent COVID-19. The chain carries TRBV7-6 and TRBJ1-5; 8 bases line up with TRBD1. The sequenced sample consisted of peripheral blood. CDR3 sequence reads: CASSLGTGSVGGNQPQHF. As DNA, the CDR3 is TGTGCCAGCAGCTTAGGGACAGGGTCGGTCGGTGGCAATCAGCCCCAGCATTTT.